This T cell receptor (beta chain) was sequenced in a study of T cells in localized non-small cell lung cancer. Comment on this clone: The antigen is not known.

Study-wide findings and caveats: For the top 100 tumor clones, a median approximately 61 also appeared in adjacent lung. Heterogeneity within the tumor remains possible, as just one region underwent sequencing.

Generated by immunoSEQ multiplex PCR, the TCRdb table keeps only in-frame clones and is missing some. The data contain 35,000 to 45,000 clones, approximately 80% of them seen just once; the ten biggest clones take up about 18%. Germline V CDR1 and CDR2: SNHLY, FYNNEI. Between the trimmed V and J ends, which lost 9 bases and 7 bases, there was a span of 21 bases. This CDR3 is built from 14 residues. The sample was peripheral blood, taken before any cancer treatment. The receptor comes from a male donor aged 60 or over with stage III squamous cell lung carcinoma. J is TRBJ2-5 and V is TRBV2; D may be TRBD1 or TRBD2 (5 bases each). This chain's CDR3 is CASLRGPGEGTQYF. The CDR3 DNA is TGTGCCAGTCTCCGGGGACCCGGAGAAGGGACCCAGTACTTC.